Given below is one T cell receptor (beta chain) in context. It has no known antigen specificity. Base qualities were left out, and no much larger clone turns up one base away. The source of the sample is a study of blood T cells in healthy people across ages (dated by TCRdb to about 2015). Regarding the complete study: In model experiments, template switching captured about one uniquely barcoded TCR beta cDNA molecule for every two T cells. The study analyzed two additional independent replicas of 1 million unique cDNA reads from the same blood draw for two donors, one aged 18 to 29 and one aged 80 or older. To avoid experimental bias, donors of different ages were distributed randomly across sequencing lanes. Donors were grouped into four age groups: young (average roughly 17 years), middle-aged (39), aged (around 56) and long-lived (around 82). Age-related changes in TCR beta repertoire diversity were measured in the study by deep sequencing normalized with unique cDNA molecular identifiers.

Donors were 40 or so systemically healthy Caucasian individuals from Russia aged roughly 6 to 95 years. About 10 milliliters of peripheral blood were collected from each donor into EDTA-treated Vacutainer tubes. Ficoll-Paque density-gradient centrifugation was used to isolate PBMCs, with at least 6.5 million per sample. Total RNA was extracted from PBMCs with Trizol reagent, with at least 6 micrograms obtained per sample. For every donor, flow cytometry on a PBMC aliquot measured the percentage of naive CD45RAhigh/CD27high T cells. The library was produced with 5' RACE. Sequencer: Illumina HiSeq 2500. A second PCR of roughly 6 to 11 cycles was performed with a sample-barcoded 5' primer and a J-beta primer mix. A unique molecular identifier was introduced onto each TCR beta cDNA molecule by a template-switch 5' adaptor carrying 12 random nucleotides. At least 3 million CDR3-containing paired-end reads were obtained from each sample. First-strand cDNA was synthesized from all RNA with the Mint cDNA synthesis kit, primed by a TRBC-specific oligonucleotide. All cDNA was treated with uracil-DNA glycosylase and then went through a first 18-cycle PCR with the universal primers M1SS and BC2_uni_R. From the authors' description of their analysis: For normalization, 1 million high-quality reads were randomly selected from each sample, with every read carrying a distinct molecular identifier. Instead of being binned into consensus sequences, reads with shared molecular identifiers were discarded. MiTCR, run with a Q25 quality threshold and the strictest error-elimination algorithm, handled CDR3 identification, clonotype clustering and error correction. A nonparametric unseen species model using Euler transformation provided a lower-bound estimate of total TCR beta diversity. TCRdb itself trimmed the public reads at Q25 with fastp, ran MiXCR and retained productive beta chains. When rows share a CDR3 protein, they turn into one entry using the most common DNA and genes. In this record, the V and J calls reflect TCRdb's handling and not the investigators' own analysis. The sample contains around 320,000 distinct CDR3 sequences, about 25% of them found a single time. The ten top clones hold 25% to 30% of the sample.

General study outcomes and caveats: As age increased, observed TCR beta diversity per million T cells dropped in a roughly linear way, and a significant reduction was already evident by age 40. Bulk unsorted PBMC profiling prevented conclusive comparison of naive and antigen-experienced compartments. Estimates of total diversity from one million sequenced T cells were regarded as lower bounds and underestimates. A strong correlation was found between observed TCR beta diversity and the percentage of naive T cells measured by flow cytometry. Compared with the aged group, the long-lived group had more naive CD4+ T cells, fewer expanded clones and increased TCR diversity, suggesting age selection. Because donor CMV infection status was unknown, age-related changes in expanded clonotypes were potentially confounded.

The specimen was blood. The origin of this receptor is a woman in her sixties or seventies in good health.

The nucleotides read TGTGCCAGCAGTTTACGTTCGGCGGGAACCAGACCCTACGAGCAGTACTTC. Its translation reads: CASSLRSAGTRPYEQYF. The chain joins TRBV27 to TRBJ2-7, and TRBD2 may be the D gene, going by 6 matching bases. The germline V gene (reference sequence) yields MNHEY for CDR1 and SMNVEV for CDR2. From its cysteine to its phenylalanine, the CDR3 spans 17 amino acids. Just the 51-base CDR3 DNA is kept, in frame starting at base 1. V is reduced by 2 bases and J by 2 bases, leaving a spacing of 19 bases between them.